The source of this T cell receptor beta chain is a study of spatial heterogeneity in lung cancer. Study details: Sequences of the beta chain were consistently detected in greater numbers than alpha-chain sequences.

As for time point: sample taken at primary tumor resection. The CDR3 contains 14 residues. Germline V CDR1 and CDR2: MNHNS, SASEGT. Unmatched junction bases numbered 1, after V lost 6 bases and J lost 2 bases. TCRdb re-derived calls from the 5' RACE reads in MiXCR, one entry per CDR3 protein. The repertoire holds around 37,000 distinct CDR3 sequences, with more than 7% as singletons. This TCR was recovered from a female donor with early-stage non-small cell lung cancer. This specimen was PBMCs, taken at surgery. V gene TRBV6-1 combines with J gene TRBJ2-3, with TRBD1 matching 11 bases. The CDR3 loop is CASRDRGPTDTQYF. The CDR3 region has the DNA TGTGCCAGCAGGGACAGGGGGCCCACAGATACGCAGTATTTT.